The rows below give T cell receptor beta chains drawn from one sample of a study of T-cell reconstitution after alpha-beta-depleted transplantation in children. A single record per CDR3 protein comes from TCRdb applying MiXCR to the PCR reads. The repertoire holds about 900,000 distinct CDR3 sequences, with roughly 31% as singletons. Sequencing was performed on PBMCs, mostly from graft donor cells, taken 360 days after TCRalphabeta/CD19-depleted stem cell transplant. The receptors were gathered from a boy less than two years old who had a stem cell transplant for SCID, so the T cells may come from the graft donor. The conserved cysteine and the conserved F or W are not part of the CDR3 here. Each record gives: V gene, J gene, CDR3 protein.

TRBV6-2/TRBV6-3,TRBJ2-5,ASSYIRGGETQY
TRBV7-2,TRBJ2-7,ASRVASGAYEQY
TRBV5-1,TRBJ1-3,ASSLSTSGNTIY
TRBV5-1,TRBJ1-2,ASSLGGHLRGNYGYT
TRBV13,TRBJ2-1,ASSLGGGRVEQF
TRBV20-1,TRBJ2-7,SATGQGSYEQY
TRBV12-3/TRBV12-4,TRBJ1-3,ASSLNQRNTIY
TRBV9,TRBJ2-3,ASSLRGTPGMDTQY
TRBV5-1,TRBJ2-4,ASSSSRENIQY
TRBV5-6,TRBJ2-5,ASSGIAGVRETQY
TRBV30,TRBJ2-1,AWDRGSYNEQF
TRBV5-1,TRBJ1-1,ASLGQGLSRSEAF
TRBV20-1,TRBJ1-6,SARDHAANNSPLH
TRBV5-1,TRBJ1-3,ASSLETGVTGNTIY
TRBV28,TRBJ2-7,ASSLTGVNYEQY
TRBV29-1,TRBJ2-1,SVSGRLVNEQF
TRBV7-3,TRBJ1-5,ASSPTGRDQPQH
TRBV6-1,TRBJ2-1,ASSARGGLGNEQF
TRBV27,TRBJ2-5,ASSPRSRTSGGQETQY
TRBV6-5,TRBJ1-2,ASSYSARAHYT
TRBV12-3/TRBV12-4,TRBJ2-7,ASSFKKGSEQY
TRBV4-2,TRBJ2-7,ASSADREYEQY
TRBV5-1,TRBJ2-5,ASSLAVYETQY
TRBV6-2/TRBV6-3,TRBJ2-1,ASSYNRGQF
TRBV4-1,TRBJ2-7,ASSQGLASSYEQY
TRBV5-1,TRBJ2-1,ASSLVAGVSSYNEQF
TRBV20-1,TRBJ2-1,SADRDRGNEQF
TRBV11-1,TRBJ2-6,ASSFNSGGVYGANVLT
TRBV9,TRBJ1-3,ASSVVGSSGNTIY
TRBV28,TRBJ2-1,ASNPYLRDNNEQF
TRBV6-5,TRBJ1-2,ASSSRSDKDGYT
TRBV27,TRBJ2-3,ASSLSRGVMADTQY
TRBV6-5,TRBJ2-7,ASSYPRDSSREQY
TRBV5-1,TRBJ2-7,ASSLGPFYEQY
TRBV6-2/TRBV6-3,TRBJ2-1,ASNPTGHPYNEQF
TRBV27,TRBJ2-7,ASSLTGTAPYEQY
TRBV2,TRBJ2-5,ASSERGTASEETQY
TRBV6-1,TRBJ2-2,ASKGLGVTGELF
TRBV20-1,TRBJ2-3,SARGPASTDTQY
TRBV15,TRBJ2-6,ATSRAPTANVLT
TRBV7-9,TRBJ2-7,ASSLGPHLGEQY
TRBV13,TRBJ2-7,ASSPSLQGNEQY
TRBV18,TRBJ2-7,ASSPQQGRIYEQY
TRBV2,TRBJ2-7,ASSEIDHEQY
TRBV10-3,TRBJ2-5,AISESGRADTQY
TRBV12-3/TRBV12-4,TRBJ2-3,ASSFSQRLAGPSTDTQY
TRBV13,TRBJ2-5,ASSFPFRSGRGYQETQY
TRBV12-3/TRBV12-4,TRBJ2-1,ASTHGAGEQF
TRBV29-1,TRBJ2-1,SVDSGMFWDNEQF
TRBV28,TRBJ2-7,ASSLVRRGTY
TRBV10-3,TRBJ2-7,AISEPPYEQY
TRBV12-3/TRBV12-4,TRBJ2-2,ASVRYGTPNTGELF
TRBV11-1,TRBJ2-5,ASKRDRRETQY
TRBV4-3,TRBJ2-5,ASSQSSRPSGQETQY
TRBV4-3,TRBJ2-7,ASSQGPGQGYEQY
TRBV9,TRBJ1-3,ASSVTGSGNTIY
TRBV12-3/TRBV12-4,TRBJ1-1,ASSLRAGAGLEAF